This T cell receptor (beta chain) comes out of a study of regulatory T cells in long-lasting Graves disease. Investigators prepared the TCR beta libraries by applying iRepertoire HTBI primers and Arm-PCR of CDR3 regions. Per the original methods: Across samples, 62 TRBV and 13 to 15 TRBJ segments were found. TCRdb reanalysed the multiplex PCR reads using MiXCR and keeps one entry per CDR3 protein. None of the V and J calls come from the authors' own analysis; TCRdb made them. The sample contains 650,000 to 700,000 distinct CDR3 sequences, roughly 30% of which appear only once. This clonotype has a count of ten or more. The sample's time point: persistent/refractory GD, antithyroid drugs over 5 years with positive TRAb. Isolated PBMC RNA provided the starting material for the TCR library. The sample consisted of peripheral blood mononuclear cells (PBMCs), taken when the disease was refractory, from a patient treated with antithyroid drugs. This clonotype originated in a female donor with Graves disease.

The DNA for the CDR3 is TGTGCCAGCAGTCCGACTCCAGGGAACACTGAAGCTTTCTTT. Protein product: CASSPTPGNTEAFF. J is TRBJ1-1 and V is TRBV12-3 or TRBV12-4; D not resolved. This CDR3 contains 14 residues. Trimming stripped 5 bases from V and 1 base from J, with 11 bases between.